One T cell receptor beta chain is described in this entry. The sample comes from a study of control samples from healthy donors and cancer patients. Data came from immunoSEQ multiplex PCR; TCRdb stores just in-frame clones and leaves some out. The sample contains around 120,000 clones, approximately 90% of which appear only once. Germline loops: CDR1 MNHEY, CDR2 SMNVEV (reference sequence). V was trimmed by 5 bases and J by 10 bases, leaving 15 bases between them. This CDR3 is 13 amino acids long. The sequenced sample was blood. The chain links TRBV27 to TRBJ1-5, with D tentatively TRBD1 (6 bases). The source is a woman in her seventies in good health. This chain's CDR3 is CASSPRGSGPQHF. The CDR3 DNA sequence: TGTGCCAGCAGTCCCAGGGGCTCAGGACCCCAGCATTTT.